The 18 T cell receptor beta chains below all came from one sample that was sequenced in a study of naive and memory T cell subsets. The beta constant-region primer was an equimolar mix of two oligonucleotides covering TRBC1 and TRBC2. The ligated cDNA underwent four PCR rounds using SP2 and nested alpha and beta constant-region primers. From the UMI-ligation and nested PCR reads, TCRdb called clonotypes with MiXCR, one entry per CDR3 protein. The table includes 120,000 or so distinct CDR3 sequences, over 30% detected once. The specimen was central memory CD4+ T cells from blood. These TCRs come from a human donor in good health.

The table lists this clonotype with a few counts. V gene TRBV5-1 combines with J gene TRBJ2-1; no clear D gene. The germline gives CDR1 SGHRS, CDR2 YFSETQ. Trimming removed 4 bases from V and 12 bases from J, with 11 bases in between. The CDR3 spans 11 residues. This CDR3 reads CASSGQMVQFF. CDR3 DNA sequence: TGCGCCAGCAGCGGTCAGATGGTGCAGTTCTTC.

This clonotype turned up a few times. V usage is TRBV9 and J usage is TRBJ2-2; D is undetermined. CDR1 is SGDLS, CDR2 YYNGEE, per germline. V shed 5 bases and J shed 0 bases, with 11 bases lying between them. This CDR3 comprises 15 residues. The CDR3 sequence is CASRRTFANTGELFF. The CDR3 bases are TGTGCCAGCAGGAGAACATTCGCGAACACCGGGGAGCTGTTTTTT.

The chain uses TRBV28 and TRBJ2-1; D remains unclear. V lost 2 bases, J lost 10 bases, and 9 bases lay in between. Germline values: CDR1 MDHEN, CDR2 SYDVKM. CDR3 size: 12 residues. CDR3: CASSLGPREQFF. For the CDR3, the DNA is TGTGCCAGCAGTTTAGGGCCGCGGGAGCAGTTCTTC.

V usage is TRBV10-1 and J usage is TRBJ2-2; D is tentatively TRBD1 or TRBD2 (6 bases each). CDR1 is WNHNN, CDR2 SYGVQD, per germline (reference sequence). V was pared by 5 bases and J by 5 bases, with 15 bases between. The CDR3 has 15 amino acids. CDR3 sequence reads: CASSRGAPATGELFF. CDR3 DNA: TGCGCCAGCAGTAGGGGGGCTCCGGCGACCGGGGAGCTGTTTTTT.

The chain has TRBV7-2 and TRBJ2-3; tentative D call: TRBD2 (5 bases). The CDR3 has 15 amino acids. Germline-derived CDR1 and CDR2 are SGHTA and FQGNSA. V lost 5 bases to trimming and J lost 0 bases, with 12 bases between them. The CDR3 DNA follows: TGTGCCAGCAGCATAGACCGGGGTAGCACAGATACGCAGTATTTT. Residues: CASSIDRGSTDTQYF.

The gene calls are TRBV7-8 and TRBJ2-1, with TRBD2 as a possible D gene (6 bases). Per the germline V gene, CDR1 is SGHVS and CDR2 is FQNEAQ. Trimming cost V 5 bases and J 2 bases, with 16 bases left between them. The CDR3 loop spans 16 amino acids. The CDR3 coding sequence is TGTGCCAGCAGCCCCCTAAGACTAGATGCCTACAATGAGCAGTTCTTC. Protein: CASSPLRLDAYNEQFF.

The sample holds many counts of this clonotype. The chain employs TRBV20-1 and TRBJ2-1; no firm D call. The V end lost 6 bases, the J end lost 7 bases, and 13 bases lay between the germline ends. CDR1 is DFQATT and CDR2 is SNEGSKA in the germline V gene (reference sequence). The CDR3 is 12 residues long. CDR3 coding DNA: TGCAGTGCCAGAAGCCGCAGGAATGAGCAGTTCTTC. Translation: CSARSRRNEQFF.

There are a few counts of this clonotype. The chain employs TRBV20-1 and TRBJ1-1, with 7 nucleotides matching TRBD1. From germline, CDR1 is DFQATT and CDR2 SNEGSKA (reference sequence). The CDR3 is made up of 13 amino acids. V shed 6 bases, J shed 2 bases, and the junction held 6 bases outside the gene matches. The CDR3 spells CSAPRQGNTEAFF. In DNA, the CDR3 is TGCAGTGCGCCTCGACAGGGAAACACTGAAGCTTTCTTT.

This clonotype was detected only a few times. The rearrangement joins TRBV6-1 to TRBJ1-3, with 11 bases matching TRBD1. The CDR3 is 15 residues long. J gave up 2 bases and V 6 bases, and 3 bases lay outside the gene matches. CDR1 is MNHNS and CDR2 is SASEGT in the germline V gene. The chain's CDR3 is CASRGQGVTGNTIYF. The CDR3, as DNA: TGTGCCAGCAGGGGACAGGGGGTTACTGGAAACACCATATATTTT.

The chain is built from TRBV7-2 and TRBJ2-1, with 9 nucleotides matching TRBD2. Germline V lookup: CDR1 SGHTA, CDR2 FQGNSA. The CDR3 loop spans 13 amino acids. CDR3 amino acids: CVEAGGIWNEQFF. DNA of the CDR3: TGTGTTGAGGCGGGAGGGATTTGGAATGAGCAGTTCTTC.

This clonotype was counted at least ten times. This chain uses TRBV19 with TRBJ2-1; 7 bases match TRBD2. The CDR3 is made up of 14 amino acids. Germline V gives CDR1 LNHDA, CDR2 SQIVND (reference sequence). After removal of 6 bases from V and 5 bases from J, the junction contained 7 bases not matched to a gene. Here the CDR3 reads CASRVSSGNNEQFF. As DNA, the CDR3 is TGTGCCAGTAGAGTCTCTAGCGGTAACAATGAGCAGTTCTTC.

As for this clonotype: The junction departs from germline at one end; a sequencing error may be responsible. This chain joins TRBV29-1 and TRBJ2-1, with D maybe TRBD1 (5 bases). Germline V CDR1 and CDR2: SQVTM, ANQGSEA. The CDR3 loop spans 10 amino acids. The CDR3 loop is CSVNRLGVVF. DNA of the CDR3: TGCAGCGTAAACAGGTTAGGAGTGGTCTTC.

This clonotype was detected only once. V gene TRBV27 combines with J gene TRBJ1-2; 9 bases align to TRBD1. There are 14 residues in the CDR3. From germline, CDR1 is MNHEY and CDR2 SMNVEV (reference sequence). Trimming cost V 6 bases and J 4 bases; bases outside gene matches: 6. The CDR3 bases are TGTGCCAGCAGCCCCTGGGGACAGGGCTATGGCTACACCTTC. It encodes CASSPWGQGYGYTF.

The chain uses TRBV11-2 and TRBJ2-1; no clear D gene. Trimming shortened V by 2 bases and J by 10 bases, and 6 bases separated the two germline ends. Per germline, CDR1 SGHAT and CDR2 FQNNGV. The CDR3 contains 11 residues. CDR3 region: CASSLRGEQFF. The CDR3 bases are TGTGCCAGCAGCTTAAGAGGCGAGCAGTTCTTC.

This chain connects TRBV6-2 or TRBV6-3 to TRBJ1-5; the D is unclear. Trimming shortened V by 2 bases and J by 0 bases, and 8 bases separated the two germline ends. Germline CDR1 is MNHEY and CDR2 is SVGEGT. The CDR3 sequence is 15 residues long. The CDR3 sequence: CASSYRMNSNQPQHF. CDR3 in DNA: TGTGCCAGCAGTTACAGGATGAATAGCAATCAGCCCCAGCATTTT.

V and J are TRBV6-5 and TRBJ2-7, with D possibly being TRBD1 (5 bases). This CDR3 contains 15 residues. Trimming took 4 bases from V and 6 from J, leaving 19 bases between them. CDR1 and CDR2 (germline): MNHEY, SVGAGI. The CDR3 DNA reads TGTGCCAGCAGTTCCTCCCAGGGCCTGTACGCCGAGCAGTACTTC. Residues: CASSSSQGLYAEQYF.

The DNA of the CDR3 is TGCAGTGCTAGAGGGACTAGCGGGTTCTACGAGCAGTACTTC. It is translated as CSARGTSGFYEQYF. The V and J genes are TRBV20-1 and TRBJ2-7; 11 bases match TRBD2. This CDR3 has 14 residues. Germline CDR1 is DFQATT and CDR2 is SNEGSKA (reference sequence). After removal of 1 base from V and 3 bases from J, the junction contained 2 bases not matched to a gene.

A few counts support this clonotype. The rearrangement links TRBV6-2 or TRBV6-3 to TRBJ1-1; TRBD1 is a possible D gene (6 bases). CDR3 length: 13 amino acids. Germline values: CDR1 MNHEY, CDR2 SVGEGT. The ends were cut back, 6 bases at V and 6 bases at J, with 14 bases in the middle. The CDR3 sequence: CASRLQGLAEAFF. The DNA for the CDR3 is TGTGCCAGCAGACTACAGGGTCTGGCTGAAGCTTTCTTT.